Listed here is a single TCR beta chain. No antigen is known for it. The ends were cut back, 1 base at V and 1 base at J, with 7 bases in the middle. The CDR3 covers 14 residues. Germline V CDR1 and CDR2: LGHDT, YNNKEL (reference sequence). This entry is derived from a study of CD8 T cells in Susac syndrome. Findings of the study overall: An acknowledgment was made by the study that its TCR sequencing and HLA analysis involved relatively few individuals.

Roughly 0.45 to 1 ug RNA was reverse transcribed with random hexamers. TCR beta CDR3 was amplified by immunoSEQ multiplex PCR. This amplification extended across 54 Vbeta and 13 Jbeta segments. Via MiXCR, TCRdb re-called the immunoSEQ multiplex PCR reads, giving one row per CDR3 protein. There are about 85,000 distinct CDR3 sequences in the sample; around 95% occur only once, and under 0.5% lies in the top ten. The source is a human donor with Susac syndrome. What was sequenced was CD8+ T cells from PBMCs. This chain links TRBV3-1 with TRBJ1-1; D uncertain. Here the CDR3 DNA reads TGTGCCAGCAGCCAAGGTAAATCGAACACTGAAGCTTTCTTT. As protein: CASSQGKSNTEAFF.